This TCR beta chain was recovered during a study of regulatory T cells in long-lasting Graves disease. Background on the study: It was over 5 years of antithyroid drugs, with positive TSH receptor antibodies, that meant persistent Graves' disease. Regarding the study as a whole: Persistent Graves' patients showed less TCR diversity than newly diagnosed patients showed.

Time point indicated: persistent/refractory GD, antithyroid drugs over 5 years with positive TRAb. The TCR library was made from RNA that had been extracted from PBMCs in TRIzol. Graves' disease diagnoses used American Thyroid Association guidelines. Germline values: CDR1 PRHDT, CDR2 FYEKMQ (reference sequence). The CDR3 runs to 16 residues. The V end was cut by 1 base, the J end by 0 bases, with 9 bases between. CDR3-region Arm-PCR and iRepertoire HTBI primers produced the TCR beta libraries. Authors' methods: Identified segments across samples numbered roughly 60 TRBV and over eleven TRBJ. One entry per CDR3 protein, called by TCRdb with MiXCR from the multiplex PCR reads. The V and J calls follow TCRdb's processing rather than the paper's. The sample holds a few hundred thousand distinct CDR3 sequences, around 22% seen once. Regarding this clonotype: Its matching antigen is unknown.

The chain employs TRBV13 and TRBJ2-2; D not resolved. This specimen was peripheral blood mononuclear cells (PBMCs), taken when the disease was refractory, from a patient treated with antithyroid drugs. The TCR was taken from a female donor with Graves disease. The CDR3 loop is CASSLAPTSNTGELFF. Written as DNA, the CDR3 is TGTGCCAGCAGCTTAGCCCCGACTTCGAACACCGGGGAGCTGTTTTTT.